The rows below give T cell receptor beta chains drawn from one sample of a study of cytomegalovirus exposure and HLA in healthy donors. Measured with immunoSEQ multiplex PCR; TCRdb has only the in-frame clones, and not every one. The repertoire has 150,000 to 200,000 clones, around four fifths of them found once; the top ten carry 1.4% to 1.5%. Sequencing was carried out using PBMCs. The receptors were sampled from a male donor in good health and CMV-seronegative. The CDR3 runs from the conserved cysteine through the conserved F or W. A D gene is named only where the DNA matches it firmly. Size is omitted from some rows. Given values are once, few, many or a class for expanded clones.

CDR3aa: CASSQDRGDTQYF
CDR3nt: TGTGCCAGCAGCCAGGACAGGGGAGATACGCAGTATTTT
d_gene: TRBD1
len: 13
abundance: -
v_gene: TRBV11-2
j_gene: TRBJ2-3

CDR3aa: CARSLYSRDRRLHEQYF
CDR3nt: TGTGCCAGAAGCTTATATTCTAGGGACAGACGCCTCCACGAGCAGTACTTC
d_gene: TRBD1
len: 17
abundance: -
v_gene: TRBV5-3
j_gene: TRBJ2-7

CDR3aa: CASSYSFGEGFNEQFF
CDR3nt: TGTGCCAGCAGTTACTCTTTCGGAGAGGGTTTCAATGAGCAGTTCTTC
d_gene: -
len: 16
abundance: once
v_gene: TRBV6-6
j_gene: TRBJ2-1

CDR3aa: CASSQAPLPGAYGYTF
CDR3nt: TGCGCCAGCAGCCAAGCCCCCCTCCCGGGAGCTTATGGCTACACCTTC
d_gene: -
len: 16
abundance: -
v_gene: TRBV4-1
j_gene: TRBJ1-2

CDR3aa: CASSAAYEQYF
CDR3nt: TGCGCCAGCAGCGCAGCCTACGAGCAGTACTTC
d_gene: -
len: 11
abundance: few
v_gene: TRBV5-1
j_gene: TRBJ2-7

CDR3aa: CASSHPGSEQYF
CDR3nt: TGCGCCAGCAGCCACCCGGGTAGCGAGCAGTACTTC
d_gene: -
len: 12
abundance: -
v_gene: TRBV5-1
j_gene: TRBJ2-7

CDR3aa: CASSPRTRETQYF
CDR3nt: TGTGCCAGCAGCCCGAGGACTAGAGAGACCCAGTACTTC
d_gene: TRBD2
len: 13
abundance: -
v_gene: TRBV11-2
j_gene: TRBJ2-5

CDR3aa: CASSFVGGVQETQYF
CDR3nt: TGTGCCAGCAGCTTTGTGGGCGGGGTTCAAGAGACCCAGTACTTC
d_gene: -
len: 15
abundance: -
v_gene: TRBV7-2
j_gene: TRBJ2-5

CDR3aa: CASSSQTSSDEQYF
CDR3nt: TGTGCCAGCAGTTCCCAGACTAGTAGCGACGAGCAGTACTTC
d_gene: -
len: 14
abundance: -
v_gene: TRBV6-6
j_gene: TRBJ2-7

CDR3aa: CASSQEQGVYQPQHF
CDR3nt: TGCGCCAGCAGCCAGGAACAGGGGGTGTATCAGCCCCAGCATTTT
d_gene: TRBD1
len: 15
abundance: -
v_gene: TRBV4-3
j_gene: TRBJ1-5

CDR3aa: CATGTQYF
CDR3nt: TGTGCCACAGGGACCCAGTACTTC
d_gene: -
len: 8
abundance: -
v_gene: TRBV19
j_gene: TRBJ2-5

CDR3aa: CASSLKHEQYF
CDR3nt: TGTGCCAGCAGCTTAAAGCACGAGCAGTACTTC
d_gene: -
len: 11
abundance: -
v_gene: TRBV11-2
j_gene: TRBJ2-7

CDR3aa: CASSAQTGLNEKLFF
CDR3nt: TGTGCCAGCAGCGCCCAGACAGGACTTAATGAAAAACTGTTTTTT
d_gene: -
len: 15
abundance: once
v_gene: TRBV7-8
j_gene: TRBJ1-4